What follows is one TCR beta chain and its context. PCR amplification relied on 60 Vbeta primers (plus 13 Jbeta primers). TCRdb's copy holds only in-frame clones and misses some; the assay was immunoSEQ multiplex PCR. This table holds roughly 140,000 clones, around 75% found once. The data were obtained in a study of cytomegalovirus exposure and HLA in healthy donors. Trimming stripped 3 bases from V and 0 bases from J, with 12 bases between. Germline V gene sequence: CDR1 MNHEY, CDR2 SMNVEV (reference sequence). This CDR3 has 16 residues. Input material: PBMCs. The origin of this receptor is a woman between 40 and 55 years old in good health and CMV-seronegative. V and J are TRBV27 and TRBJ2-1; no definite D call. CDR3 region: CASSLLTSSSYNEQFF. In DNA, the CDR3 is TGTGCCAGCAGTTTGCTGACTTCGAGCTCCTACAATGAGCAGTTCTTC.